One T cell receptor (beta chain) is described in this entry. The source of the sample is a study of blood T cell repertoires in COVID-19. This table comes from immunoSEQ multiplex PCR, and its TCRdb copy is limited to in-frame clones, with some not included. The sample yields over 450,000 clones, roughly nine tenths seen once. The TCR originated in a man younger than 30 with COVID-19, enrolled during active disease. Source material: peripheral blood.

Here the CDR3 DNA reads TGCGCCAGCAGCCACCTTACTAGACAGGGAACAGATACGCAGTATTTT. This sequence encodes CASSHLTRQGTDTQYF. The genes are TRBV4-1 and TRBJ2-3; 7 bases agree with TRBD1. The CDR3 consists of 16 residues. Germline-derived CDR1 and CDR2 are MGHRA and YSYEKL. Trimming at V came to 3 bases and at J to 3 bases, leaving 9 bases not matched to a gene.